These T cell receptor beta chains were read from a single sample in a study of blood T cell repertoires in COVID-19. Some clones are missing from TCRdb's copy, which holds only in-frame ones; the method was immunoSEQ multiplex PCR. The data contain tens of thousands of clones, roughly nine tenths of them seen just once; the ten biggest clones take up 15% to 20%. The sample comprised peripheral blood. Source of these receptors: a woman aged 60 to 75 with COVID-19, enrolled during active disease. The CDR3 runs from the conserved cysteine through the conserved F or W. The D gene is left open where the match is weak. Rows may omit the clone size; those that give it use once, few, many or a size class.

NA TRBJ2-7 NA TRBV4-2 CASSPQVAMDMGYEQYF TGTGCCAGCAGCCCTCAGGTTGCGATGGACATGGGGTACGAGCAGTACTTC
NA TRBJ2-7 TRBD1 TRBV30 CAWSVGTGGWEQYF TGTGCCTGGAGTGTAGGAACAGGGGGCTGGGAGCAGTACTTC
NA TRBJ1-6 NA TRBV5-6 CASSQVQGARLPLHF TGTGCCAGCAGCCAAGTACAGGGTGCGCGCTTACCCCTCCACTTT
few TRBJ1-1 NA TRBV6-5 CASSYSYRINTEAFF TGTGCCAGCAGTTACTCGTACAGGATTAACACTGAAGCTTTCTTT
NA TRBJ2-4 NA TRBV7-9 CASGGVAKNIQYF TGTGCCAGCGGAGGGGTAGCCAAAAACATTCAGTACTTC
NA TRBJ2-7 TRBD1 TRBV7-2 CASSTSVGTGGSSYEQYF TGTGCCAGCAGCACAAGCGTGGGAACAGGGGGAAGCTCCTACGAGCAGTACTTC
NA TRBJ1-4 TRBD1 TRBV11-3 CASSPLGQGSEKLFF TGTGCCAGCAGCCCGCTGGGACAGGGTAGCGAAAAACTGTTTTTT
NA TRBJ1-2 NA TRBV24-1 CATSAGGASPNGYTF TGTGCCACCAGTGCGGGGGGTGCCAGTCCAAATGGCTACACCTTC
once TRBJ1-4 NA TRBV6-5 CASSYGGQTSEKLFF TGTGCCAGCAGTTACGGAGGGCAGACGAGTGAAAAACTGTTTTTT
NA TRBJ2-5 TRBD1 TRBV3-1/TRBV3-2 CASSPGQLIEETQYF TGTGCCAGCAGCCCGGGACAGCTCATAGAAGAGACCCAGTACTTC
NA TRBJ1-5 NA TRBV4-1 CASSQEEYSNQPQHF TGCGCCAGCAGCCAAGAAGAGTATAGCAATCAGCCCCAGCATTTT
NA TRBJ2-7 TRBD2 TRBV6-2/TRBV6-3 CASSYSGDLSEQYF TGTGCCAGCAGTTATAGCGGGGACTTAAGCGAGCAGTACTTC
NA TRBJ2-1 TRBD2 TRBV5-1 CASSGLAGVYEQFF TGCGCCAGCAGCGGGCTAGCGGGGGTTTATGAGCAGTTCTTC
NA TRBJ2-1 TRBD2 TRBV6-1 CASSESGSSYNEQFF TGTGCCAGCAGTGAAAGCGGGAGCTCCTACAATGAGCAGTTCTTC
NA TRBJ2-7 TRBD1 TRBV2 CASRDRVVAYEQYF TGTGCCAGCAGGGACAGGGTAGTAGCCTACGAGCAGTACTTC
NA TRBJ1-5 TRBD1 TRBV19 CASTTWGRGSGNQPQHF TGTGCCAGTACCACCTGGGGCAGGGGGTCTGGCAATCAGCCCCAGCATTTT
once TRBJ2-1 NA TRBV11-1 CASSLTTMREQFF TGTGCCAGCAGCTTAACGACTATGAGGGAGCAGTTCTTC
NA TRBJ1-1 TRBD1 TRBV19 CASSILRGQGGTEAFF TGTGCCAGTAGTATTCTTCGAGGACAGGGAGGCACTGAAGCTTTCTTT
NA TRBJ1-1 TRBD1 TRBV6-2/TRBV6-3 CASSYPGQVNTEAFF TGTGCCAGCAGTTACCCCGGACAGGTAAACACTGAAGCTTTCTTT
NA TRBJ1-1 NA TRBV28 CASRQGGETYTEAFF TGTGCCAGCCGACAAGGAGGGGAAACGTACACTGAAGCTTTCTTT
NA TRBJ1-6 NA TRBV6-5 CASSRIQGRDSPLHF TGTGCCAGCAGTCGCATACAGGGTCGGGATTCACCCCTCCACTTT
NA TRBJ2-1 NA TRBV6-5 CASRTRGGNEQFF TGTGCCAGCAGGACCAGGGGCGGGAATGAGCAGTTCTTC
NA TRBJ2-5 NA TRBV4-1 CASSLRPVAAGAETQYF TGCGCCAGCAGCCTAAGACCGGTAGCAGCCGGCGCAGAGACCCAGTACTTC
NA TRBJ2-2 NA TRBV5-4 CASSKNFGELFF TGTGCCAGCAGCAAAAACTTCGGGGAGCTGTTTTTT
NA TRBJ2-6 NA TRBV24-1 CATSDLGGANVLTF TGTGCCACCAGTGATTTGGGCGGGGCCAACGTCCTGACTTTC
few TRBJ2-3 TRBD2 TRBV25-1 CASSEWGEGADTQYF TGTGCCAGCAGTGAATGGGGGGAGGGCGCAGATACGCAGTATTTT
NA TRBJ2-5 NA TRBV19 CASSISQGQETQYF TGTGCCAGTAGTATCTCACAGGGCCAAGAGACCCAGTACTTC
NA TRBJ2-7 TRBD1 TRBV5-1 CASSARDRGYEQYF TGCGCCAGCAGCGCCAGGGACAGGGGATACGAGCAGTACTTC
NA TRBJ2-2 TRBD2 TRBV11-2 CASSLGTSGINTGELFF TGTGCCAGCAGCTTAGGGACTAGCGGGATCAACACCGGGGAGCTGTTTTTT
NA TRBJ2-7 TRBD1 TRBV12-5 CASNPGTGGFIIYEQYF TGTGCTAGCAACCCCGGGACAGGGGGTTTCATTATCTACGAGCAGTACTTC
NA TRBJ1-5 NA TRBV7-8 CASSLGSVSNQPQHF TGTGCCAGCAGCTTAGGGTCGGTCTCCAATCAGCCCCAGCATTTT
NA TRBJ1-1 NA TRBV6-2/TRBV6-3 CASSRTGIEAFF TGTGCCAGCAGTCGAACAGGGATTGAAGCTTTCTTT
NA TRBJ1-3 NA TRBV9 CASSVGDRTTGNTIYF TGTGCCAGCAGCGTAGGAGACAGAACCACTGGAAACACCATATATTTT
NA TRBJ2-1 NA TRBV19 CASSQNPVDEQFF TGTGCCAGTAGCCAAAACCCAGTGGATGAGCAGTTCTTC
NA TRBJ1-1 NA TRBV4-2 CASSQEARNTEAFF TGTGCCAGCAGCCAAGAGGCCAGGAACACTGAAGCTTTCTTT
NA TRBJ2-1 TRBD1 TRBV5-1 CASSQGGASYNEQFF TGCGCCAGCAGCCAAGGGGGCGCCTCCTACAATGAGCAGTTCTTC
NA TRBJ2-2 TRBD1 TRBV29-1 CSVDRDRATGELFF TGCAGCGTTGACAGGGACAGGGCCACCGGGGAGCTGTTTTTT
NA TRBJ1-3 NA TRBV19 CASSIEQPGNTIYF TGTGCCAGTAGTATAGAACAGCCAGGAAACACCATATATTTT
NA TRBJ2-1 TRBD2 TRBV29-1 CSASRTSGGHEQFF TGCAGCGCTTCCCGGACTAGCGGAGGGCATGAGCAGTTCTTC
NA TRBJ2-7 NA TRBV9 CASSGRRGHLYEQYF TGTGCCAGCAGTGGACGCAGGGGCCATCTCTACGAGCAGTACTTC
NA TRBJ2-5 NA TRBV5-3 CARSLGGMWIETQYF TGTGCCAGAAGCTTGGGCGGGATGTGGATCGAGACCCAGTACTTC
NA TRBJ2-7 NA TRBV29-1 CSVGWGGGSYEQYF TGCAGCGTGGGCTGGGGAGGGGGGTCCTACGAGCAGTACTTC
NA TRBJ2-7 NA TRBV2 CASSPRTAYEQYF TGTGCCAGCAGCCCCCGGACAGCCTACGAGCAGTACTTC
NA TRBJ2-1 NA TRBV21-1 CASSKTPTETYNEQFF TGTGCCAGCAGCAAAACCCCGACGGAGACCTACAATGAGCAGTTCTTC
NA TRBJ2-7 TRBD2 TRBV11-3 CASSPSSGRREQYF TGTGCCAGCAGCCCCTCTAGCGGGAGACGAGAGCAGTACTTC
NA TRBJ2-1 NA TRBV4-1 CASSRLELQFF TGCGCCAGCAGCCGCCTGGAGCTGCAGTTCTTC
NA TRBJ1-2 NA TRBV2 CATNAGIGGYTF TGTGCCACGAATGCAGGGATCGGAGGCTACACCTTC
NA TRBJ1-2 NA TRBV19 CASSRNGLALYGYTF TGTGCCAGTAGTAGAAACGGACTCGCCCTCTATGGCTACACCTTC
NA TRBJ1-1 TRBD1 TRBV11-3 CASSEDRARTEAFF TGTGCCAGCAGCGAGGACAGGGCTAGGACTGAAGCTTTCTTT
NA TRBJ2-7 TRBD2 TRBV6-1 CASSEAGGSFEQYF TGTGCCAGCAGTGAAGCCGGCGGGAGCTTCGAGCAGTACTTC
NA TRBJ1-4 TRBD1 TRBV28 CASGNLGQGEKLFF TGTGCCAGCGGAAACCTGGGACAGGGTGAAAAACTGTTTTTT